This T cell receptor beta chain was sequenced in a study of CD8 T cells in Susac syndrome. This clonotype was detected once. Random-hexamer reverse transcription was applied to roughly 0.5 to 1 ug RNA. An immunoSEQ multiplex PCR amplified TCR beta CDR3 over 54 Vbeta and 13 Jbeta. TCRdb ran MiXCR on the immunoSEQ multiplex PCR reads and lists one entry per CDR3 protein. The profile shows 120,000 to 150,000 distinct CDR3 sequences, approximately 94% of them singletons. V trimming: 2 bases; J trimming: 8 bases; junction bases outside the gene matches: 7. Germline values: CDR1 KGHDR, CDR2 SFDVKD. This CDR3 comprises 17 residues. TCR beta sequences were obtained from blood CD8+ and CD4+ T cells. TEMRA cells were FACS-enriched, with CD8+ and CD4+ T cells isolated negatively.

The chain combines TRBV24-1 with TRBJ2-1; TRBD2 aligns across 14 bases. The material sequenced was CD4+ T cells from PBMCs. This receptor was obtained from a human donor in good health. The CDR3 reads CATSDYRGTSGRHEQFF. The CDR3 DNA reads TGTGCCACCAGTGATTACCGAGGGACTAGCGGGAGACATGAGCAGTTCTTC.